Below are 13 T cell receptor beta chains sequenced from a single sample in a study of shared clonotypes between healthy human individuals. Sequenced by immunoSEQ multiplex PCR; TCRdb stores in-frame clones only, minus some. The sample has millions of clones; 93% are singletons. Naive CD8 cells comprised CD45RO-negative, CCR7-positively selected cells, excluding terminally differentiated effector memory CD45RA+ cells. Sample: naive CD8+ T cells from PBMCs. These receptors came from a young man in good health. Some clones in this sample may be carry-over from other donors' samples.

The rearrangement joins TRBV5-6 to TRBJ2-7, with unresolved D. CDR3 size: 14 residues. Germline CDR1 SGHDT, CDR2 YYEEEE. V lost 1 base, J lost 1 base, and 9 bases lay in between. The CDR3 coding sequence is TGTGCCAGCAGCTTGTTACAACTTTCCTACGAGCAGTACTTC. Residues: CASSLLQLSYEQYF.

The chain is built from TRBV9 and TRBJ1-1; TRBD1 matches 8 bases. The trim removed 3 bases at V and 4 bases at J, leaving 8 bases unmatched. Germline V gene sequence: CDR1 SGDLS, CDR2 YYNGEE. The CDR3 consists of 15 residues. CDR3 in amino acids: CASSAWTGPVTEAFF. The CDR3 DNA reads as TGTGCCAGCAGCGCCTGGACAGGGCCTGTCACTGAAGCTTTCTTT.

The chain couples TRBV7-9 to TRBJ2-7; no definite D call. Germline CDR1 and CDR2: SEHNR and FQNEAQ (reference sequence). Trimming left V 0 bases short and J 0 bases short, with 9 bases between. This CDR3 has 15 amino acids. In DNA form, the CDR3 reads TGTGCCAGCAGCTTAGCAGGGCGGTACTCCTACGAGCAGTACTTC. This translates into CASSLAGRYSYEQYF.

The DNA for the CDR3 is TGTGCCAGCAGGGGGGGACTAGCGGGAGCTGAGCAGTTCTTC. It is translated as CASRGGLAGAEQFF. The J gene is TRBJ2-1, the V gene TRBV7-2; 14 positions agree with TRBD2. The germline V gene has CDR1 SGHTA and CDR2 FQGNSA. CDR3 length: 14 residues. V lost 6 bases and J lost 9; bases outside the gene matches: 4.

The rearrangement links TRBV7-6 to TRBJ2-7; D possibly matches TRBD1 or TRBD2 (5 bases each). CDR1 and CDR2 from the germline V gene are SGHVS and FNYEAQ. Trimming took off 2 bases at V and 2 bases at J, with 10 bases between the two ends. The CDR3 is made up of 14 amino acids. The CDR3 loop is CASSLPGRTYEQYF. As DNA, the CDR3 is TGTGCCAGCAGCTTACCGGGACGGACCTACGAGCAGTACTTC.

The rearrangement joins TRBV5-6 to TRBJ2-7; D is uncertain. This CDR3 is 12 amino acids long. V lost 0 bases to trimming and J lost 5 bases, with 6 bases between them. Germline V gene lookup returns CDR1 SGHDT and CDR2 YYEEEE. CDR3 coding DNA: TGTGCCAGCAGCTTGGATGGGAACGAGCAGTACTTC. Protein sequence: CASSLDGNEQYF.

The V and J genes are TRBV28 and TRBJ1-4; D ambiguous. Trimming removed 6 bases from V and 3 bases from J, with 14 bases in between. From germline, CDR1 is MDHEN and CDR2 SYDVKM. The CDR3 loop spans 15 amino acids. The CDR3: CASSLRQFSNEKLFF. For the CDR3, the DNA is TGTGCCAGCAGCCTGCGACAATTTTCTAATGAAAAACTGTTTTTT.

This clone is a singleton in its sample. The chain joins TRBV28 to TRBJ2-7; the D gene could be TRBD1 or TRBD2 (5 bases each). There are 12 residues in the CDR3. Germline V gene lookup returns CDR1 MDHEN and CDR2 SYDVKM. Trimming left V 6 bases short and J 6 bases short, with 12 bases between. The CDR3 DNA reads TGTGCCAGCAGGGGCCTAGGGACCGAGCAGTACTTC. As protein: CASRGLGTEQYF. Together with reference TRBV28 and TRBJ2-7, the CDR3 gives the full variable domain: DVKVTQSSRYLVKRTGEKVFLECVQDMDHENMFWYRQDPGLGLRLIYFSYDVKMKEKGDIPEGYSVSREKKERFSLILESASTNQTSMYLCASRGLGTEQYFGPGTRLTVT.

J is TRBJ2-7 and V is TRBV9; TRBD1 aligns across 9 bases. With 4 bases clipped from V and 5 bases from J, the junction kept 13 bases outside the gene matches. This CDR3 is built from 16 residues. Germline assignment: CDR1 SGDLS and CDR2 YYNGEE. The CDR3 nucleotides read TGTGCCAGCAGCCCCGGTCAAGGGACAGGGTTCCACGAGCAGTACTTC. It yields the protein CASSPGQGTGFHEQYF.

The chain has TRBV15 and TRBJ1-5; D is unresolved. This CDR3 region has 14 residues. Trimming pared 4 bases from V and 4 bases from J, leaving 11 bases between. CDR1 and CDR2 from the germline V gene are LNHNV and YYDKDF (reference sequence). The DNA of the CDR3 is TGTGCCACCAGCATCGGTGGGGAAAATCAGCCCCAGCATTTT. Amino acid sequence: CATSIGGENQPQHF.

The chain links TRBV14 to TRBJ2-6; 12 bases align to TRBD1. The CDR3 length is 18 residues. From germline, CDR1 is SGHDN and CDR2 FVKESK. With 4 bases clipped from V and 4 bases from J, the junction kept 8 bases outside the gene matches. This CDR3 is CASSPLRDRGPGANVLTF. In DNA form, the CDR3 reads TGTGCCAGCAGCCCCCTCCGGGACAGGGGGCCCGGGGCCAACGTCCTGACTTTC.

The V and J genes are TRBV18 and TRBJ2-7, with D possibly matching TRBD2 (6 bases). V lost 3 bases, J lost 2 bases, and 26 bases lay in between. The CDR3 consists of 19 residues. Germline V gene data show CDR1 as KGHSH and CDR2 as LQKENI. The CDR3 nucleotides read TGTGCCAGCTCACCCAACCCAACTGGTGTCGGGAGTGCCACCTACGAGCAGTACTTC. It codes for CASSPNPTGVGSATYEQYF. Combining the CDR3 with reference TRBV18 and TRBJ2-7 gives the whole variable domain NAGVMQNPRHLVRRRGQEARLRCSPMKGHSHVYWYRQLPEEGLKFMVYLQKENIIDESGMPKERFSAEFPKEGPSILRIQQVVRGDSAAYFCASSPNPTGVGSATYEQYFGPGTRLTVT.

The genes are TRBV28 and TRBJ1-1; TRBD1 might be the D (5 bases). From germline, CDR1 is MDHEN and CDR2 SYDVKM. V lost 6 bases and J lost 6, with 17 bases in between. The CDR3 extends over 14 amino acids. CDR3 sequence (DNA): TGTGCCAGCAGCCCCGACAGAGAGGTCCCTGAAGCTTTCTTT. Its protein is CASSPDREVPEAFF.